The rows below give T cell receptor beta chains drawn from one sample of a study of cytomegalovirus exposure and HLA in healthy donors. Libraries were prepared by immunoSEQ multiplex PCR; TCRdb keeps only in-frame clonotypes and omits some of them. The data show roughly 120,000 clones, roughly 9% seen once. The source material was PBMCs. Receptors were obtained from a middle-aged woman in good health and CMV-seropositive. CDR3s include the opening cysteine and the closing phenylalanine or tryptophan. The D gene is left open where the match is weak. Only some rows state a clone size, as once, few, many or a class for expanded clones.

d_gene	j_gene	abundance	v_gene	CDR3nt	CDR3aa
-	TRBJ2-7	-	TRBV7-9	TGTGCCAGCAGCGAAGTCGCAGGGGATGGGGACGAGCAGTACTTC	CASSEVAGDGDEQYF
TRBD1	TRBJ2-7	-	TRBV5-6	TGTGCCAGCAGCCCGGGACAGGGGTCCTACGAGCAGTACTTC	CASSPGQGSYEQYF
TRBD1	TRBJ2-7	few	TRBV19	TGTGCCAGTAGTATAGACTGGAGGACAGGGGGCTACGAGCAGTACTTC	CASSIDWRTGGYEQYF
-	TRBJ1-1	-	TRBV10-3	TGTGCCATCCTGGACAGCAATACTAACACTGAAGCTTTCTTT	CAILDSNTNTEAFF
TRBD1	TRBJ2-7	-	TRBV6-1	TGTGCCAGCAGTGCGACAGGGATCTACGAGCAGTACTTC	CASSATGIYEQYF
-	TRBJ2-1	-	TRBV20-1	TGCAGTGCTGTAACATCGCCTGAGCAGTTCTTC	CSAVTSPEQFF
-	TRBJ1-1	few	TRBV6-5	TGTGCCAGCACCCGAGGGAACACTGAAGCTTTCTTT	CASTRGNTEAFF
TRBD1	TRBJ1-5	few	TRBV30	TGTGCCTGGAGTAGGGACAGCTTTAGCAATCAGCCCCAGCATTTT	CAWSRDSFSNQPQHF
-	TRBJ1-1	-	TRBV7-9	TGTGCCAGCAGCATCCTGCCCGGCACTGAAGCTTTCTTT	CASSILPGTEAFF
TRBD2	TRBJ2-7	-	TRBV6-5	TGTGCCAGCAGAACCAGACTAGCGGGACTCTACGAGCAGTACTTC	CASRTRLAGLYEQYF
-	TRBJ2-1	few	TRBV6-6	TGTGCCAGCAACCAGGGACTCTATCACAATGAGCAGTTCTTC	CASNQGLYHNEQFF
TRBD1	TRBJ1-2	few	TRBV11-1	TGTGCCAGCAGCCTCGTCCAGGGGGTTGGCTACACCTTC	CASSLVQGVGYTF
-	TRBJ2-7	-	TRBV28	TGTGCCAGCAGGGGGTGGACAGTTACCTACGAGCAGTACTTC	CASRGWTVTYEQYF
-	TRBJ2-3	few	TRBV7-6	TGTGCCAGCAGAGCAGGCCTCACAGATACGCAGTATTTT	CASRAGLTDTQYF
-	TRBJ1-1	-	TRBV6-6	TGTGCCAGCACCAACCGGGACACTGAAGCTTTCTTT	CASTNRDTEAFF
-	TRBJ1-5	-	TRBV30	TGTGCCTGGACCCATGGAGGGTACGACCAGCCCCAGCATTTT	CAWTHGGYDQPQHF